This T cell receptor (beta chain) was sequenced in a study of breast tumors, draining lymph nodes, adjacent tissues. Findings and caveats of the study: Tumors had less TCR diversity than lymph nodes, more than nontumor tissue. Tumor and nontumor repertoires were significantly more similar in luminal-like than in basal-like breast cancer. Findings are consistent with lymph node origin and intratumoral expansion of most tumor T cells. That most tumor T cells come from lymph nodes remained unproven.

In TCRdb, the multiplex PCR reads were re-called with MiXCR into one record per CDR3 protein. The data show 130,000 or so distinct CDR3 sequences, around 24% seen once. The table lists this clonotype with many counts. The antigen is undetermined. Breast cancer patients provided tissue from their axillary draining lymph nodes. Germline CDR1 and CDR2: SGHRS and YFSETQ. The V end lost 4 bases, the J end lost 0 bases, and 14 bases lay between the germline ends. CDR3 length: 16 residues. The genes are TRBV5-1 and TRBJ1-5; the D gene is possibly TRBD1 (5 bases). This TCR derives from a female donor with breast cancer. Some clones in this sample may be carry-over from other donors' samples. What was sequenced was axillary lymph node tissue. CDR3 loop: CASSPGHGDSNQPQHF. The CDR3 DNA reads as TGCGCCAGCAGCCCCGGACATGGGGATAGCAATCAGCCCCAGCATTTT.